This TCR beta chain comes out of a study of blood T cell repertoires in COVID-19. On the study more broadly: Acute and convalescent COVID-19 specimens originated in the United States, Italy and Spain. Nucleic acid was either cDNA or gDNA, and it came from T cells, B-cell-depleted T cells, or PBMCs.

Measured with immunoSEQ multiplex PCR; TCRdb has only the in-frame clones, and not every one. Among under 85,000 clones listed, around 80% were seen once. The sequenced material came from peripheral blood. This sequence was found in a human donor in a cohort sampled during active COVID-19.

The CDR3 nucleotides read TGTGCCAGCAGCTCCTCTGGGGGGGCCCTCCACTTT. It codes for CASSSSGGALHF. J is TRBJ1-6 and V is TRBV3-1 (or the pseudogene TRBV3-2); possible D gene TRBD1, 5 bases. The V end was cut by 5 bases, the J end by 14 bases, with 13 bases between. The V gene's germline CDR1 is LGHDT and CDR2 YNNKEL (reference sequence). This CDR3 is 12 amino acids long.